This T cell receptor beta chain is drawn from a study of control samples from healthy donors and cancer patients. Assay: immunoSEQ multiplex PCR; the TCRdb copy retains only in-frame clones and omits some. The sample carries around 97,000 clones, 80% to 90% recorded once. CDR1 is SGHDT and CDR2 is YYEEEE in the germline V gene. The germline V and J ends were trimmed by 0 bases and 0 bases, with 12 bases remaining between them. This CDR3 is 16 amino acids long. This clone was seen a single time. The material sequenced was PBMCs. The V gene is TRBV5-6, the J gene TRBJ1-1, with D uncertain. The TCR sequence derives from a man aged 55-75 years with lung cancer. The CDR3 loop reads CASSLAGVGMNTEAFF. CDR3 in DNA: TGTGCCAGCAGCTTGGCCGGGGTTGGGATGAACACTGAAGCTTTCTTT.